This passage covers 26 T cell receptor beta chains from one sample sequenced in a study of blood T cells in healthy people across ages. A sample-barcoded 5' primer and a J-beta primer mix were used in a second PCR of about 7 to 11 cycles. TCRdb re-analysed the 5' RACE reads in MiXCR, keeping a single row per CDR3 protein. In the table there are about 2 million distinct CDR3 sequences, approximately 50% of which are singletons. Sequencing used blood. The receptors originated from a woman aged 35 to 49 in good health.

The chain employs TRBV12-3 or TRBV12-4 and TRBJ2-3; perhaps TRBD2 as D (7 bases). The CDR3 runs to 17 residues. V was shortened by 6 bases and J by 0 bases, with 19 bases between the two germline ends. This CDR3 is CASRPLGGGASTDTQYF. CDR3 coding DNA: TGTGCCAGCAGACCCTTGGGGGGGGGGGCTAGCACAGATACGCAGTATTTT.

In this sample, this clonotype turned up a few times. The chain employs TRBV7-2 and TRBJ2-1; D possibly corresponds to TRBD1 (5 bases). The V gene lost 5 bases and the J gene lost 5 bases, with 19 bases spanning the gap. CDR3 length: 16 amino acids. CDR1 SGHTA and CDR2 FQGNSA come from the germline V gene. This chain's CDR3 is CASSDRQFFIDNEQFF. The CDR3 nucleotides read TGTGCCAGCAGCGACCGACAGTTCTTTATAGACAATGAGCAGTTCTTC.

The rearrangement links TRBV10-3 to TRBJ2-5; D not resolved. The CDR3 length is 11 residues. V lost 4 bases and J lost 1, with 1 base in between. Germline V gene sequence: CDR1 ENHRY, CDR2 SYGVKD. CDR3 in DNA: TGTGCCATCAGTGCCCAAGAGACCCAGTACTTC. As protein: CAISAQETQYF.

CDR3: CSARPPGQPNGEQYF. In nucleotides, the CDR3 is TGCAGTGCTCGCCCTCCGGGACAGCCAAACGGCGAGCAGTACTTC. The chain combines TRBV20-1 with TRBJ2-5, with 7 bases lining up with TRBD1. The J call is doubtful: the DNA matches TRBJ2-7 better. CDR1 is DFQATT, CDR2 SNEGSKA, per germline (reference sequence). The CDR3 contains 15 residues.

This clonotype was seen only a few times. V usage is TRBV7-2 and J usage is TRBJ2-7; 8 positions match TRBD1. The J segment lost 2 bases and the V segment lost 4 bases, leaving 4 bases of the junction unmatched. CDR1 is SGHTA, CDR2 FQGNSA, per germline. The CDR3 has 14 residues. CDR3 residues: CASSYRQGTYEQYF. The CDR3 coding sequence is TGTGCCAGCAGCTACCGACAGGGGACCTACGAGCAGTACTTC.

The rearrangement joins TRBV9 to TRBJ2-1, with D unclear. Trimming stripped 0 bases from V and 1 base from J, with 8 bases between. In germline, CDR1 is SGDLS, CDR2 YYNGEE. The CDR3 loop spans 15 amino acids. CDR3 protein: CASSVVSDSYNEQFF. The DNA of the CDR3 is TGTGCCAGCAGCGTAGTCTCGGATTCCTACAATGAGCAGTTCTTC.

V is TRBV5-1 and J is TRBJ2-7, with D tentatively TRBD1 (6 bases). Looked up from germline, CDR1 is SGHRS and CDR2 is YFSETQ. V was shortened by 4 bases and J by 4 bases, with 15 bases between the two germline ends. The CDR3 loop spans 14 amino acids. The CDR3 sequence: CASSGKQGLYEQYF. Here the CDR3 DNA reads TGCGCCAGCAGCGGGAAGCAGGGGTTATACGAGCAGTACTTC.

The chain links TRBV7-2 to TRBJ1-1; D is perhaps TRBD1 (6 bases). V was pared by 5 bases and J by 1 base, with 17 bases between. From germline, CDR1 is SGHTA and CDR2 FQGNSA. The CDR3 consists of 16 residues. CDR3 bases: TGTGCCAGCAGCACCCGGGGGGCGGTGAAGAACACTGAAGCTTTCTTT. Protein: CASSTRGAVKNTEAFF.

This chain joins TRBV28 and TRBJ2-4, with 10 bases lining up with TRBD1. In germline, CDR1 is MDHEN, CDR2 SYDVKM. The length of the CDR3 is 20 residues. With V trimmed by 3 bases and J by 0 bases, 14 bases remained unmatched. CDR3 residues: CASSFIFGQGEALAKNIQYF. The CDR3, as DNA: TGTGCCAGCAGTTTCATCTTTGGACAGGGGGAAGCCCTAGCCAAAAACATTCAGTACTTC.

The chain links TRBV5-1 to TRBJ2-1; 7 bases fit TRBD1. The DNA end favors TRBJ2-7, so the J call may be wrong. Germline lookup yields CDR1 SGHRS and CDR2 YFSETQ. The CDR3 runs 14 residues. CDR3 in DNA: TGCGCCAGCAGCACGACAGGGAACTACAATGAGCAGTACTTC. Its translation is CASSTTGNYNEQYF.

V usage is TRBV4-3 and J usage is TRBJ2-3; 7 positions match TRBD1. This CDR3 region has 16 residues. V gave up 0 bases and J gave up 3 bases; unmatched junction bases: 6. Looked up from germline, CDR1 is LGHNA and CDR2 is YSLEER. CDR3 sequence (DNA): TGCGCCAGCAGCCAAGAAAGGGGACAGAGGACAGATACGCAGTATTTT. Protein: CASSQERGQRTDTQYF.

The gene calls are TRBV10-3 and TRBJ1-1; D is undetermined. This CDR3 spans 15 amino acids. Germline lookup yields CDR1 ENHRY and CDR2 SYGVKD. V was cut by 3 bases and J by 1 base, with 12 bases left in between. The CDR3 DNA sequence: TGTGCCATCAGTGATTCGGGCAGGACGAACACTGAAGCTTTCTTT. The encoded protein is CAISDSGRTNTEAFF.

This clonotype came up many times. The chain joins TRBV7-2 to TRBJ2-3; D is unclear. Trimming stripped 1 base from V and 2 bases from J, with 4 bases between. This CDR3 region has 13 residues. Germline lookup yields CDR1 SGHTA and CDR2 FQGNSA. The CDR3 DNA is TGTGCCAGCAGCTTAGGCCTCACAGATACGCAGTATTTT. Its translation is CASSLGLTDTQYF.

This chain uses TRBV5-1 with TRBJ2-1; 7 nucleotides align to TRBD2. Unmatched junction bases numbered 7, after V lost 4 bases and J lost 6 bases. Per germline, CDR1 SGHRS and CDR2 YFSETQ. CDR3 length: 14 residues. The CDR3 sequence is CASSRGLGLNEQFF. The DNA for the CDR3 is TGCGCCAGCAGCCGCGGACTAGGCCTCAATGAGCAGTTCTTC.

The chain employs TRBV4-1 and TRBJ1-6; 7 nucleotides align to TRBD1. Per germline, CDR1 MGHRA and CDR2 YSYEKL. There are 16 residues in the CDR3. The junction had 7 bases not matched to a gene; V was cut back by 1 base and J by 7 bases. In DNA, the CDR3 is TGCGCCAGCAGCCAAGTTGAGGGGGCCCCGAATTCACCCCTCCACTTT. Its translation: CASSQVEGAPNSPLHF.

The V call is TRBV5-1, the J call TRBJ1-2; D not certain. Germline assignment: CDR1 SGHRS and CDR2 YFSETQ. The V and J ends lost 3 bases and 8 bases respectively, with 14 bases between them. The CDR3 extends over 13 amino acids. CDR3 in DNA: TGCGCCAGCAGCTCGGAACCAGAGAAGGGCTACACCTTC. This sequence encodes CASSSEPEKGYTF.

The chain uses TRBV7-2 and TRBJ1-6, with D uncertain. V was clipped by 1 base and J by 9 bases, with 10 bases between them. Germline values: CDR1 SGHTA, CDR2 FQGNSA. This CDR3 contains 14 residues. CDR3 sequence: CASSLGNRVSPLHF. CDR3 in DNA: TGTGCCAGCAGCTTAGGGAATAGAGTTTCACCCCTCCACTTT.

The V call is TRBV20-1, the J call TRBJ2-3; possibly TRBD1 for D (5 bases). Germline-derived CDR1 and CDR2 are DFQATT and SNEGSKA (reference sequence). This CDR3 spans 13 amino acids. V lost 6 bases and J 5 bases, leaving 15 bases between the germline ends. The CDR3 DNA reads TGCAGTGCCCGACAGCTAGGGCTAGATACGCAGTATTTT. It translates to CSARQLGLDTQYF.

This chain links TRBV7-2 with TRBJ2-5; D is perhaps TRBD1 (5 bases). The CDR3 loop spans 14 amino acids. The V and J ends lost 4 bases and 5 bases respectively, with 14 bases between them. From germline, CDR1 is SGHTA and CDR2 FQGNSA. This CDR3 is CASSSAGRKETQYF. The CDR3 nucleotides read TGTGCCAGCAGCTCCGCAGGGCGCAAGGAGACCCAGTACTTC.

V and J are TRBV5-1 and TRBJ2-3; 11 bases match TRBD1. The ends lost 3 bases at V and 3 bases at J; junction bases unmatched: 6. The CDR3 extends over 16 amino acids. Germline CDR1 is SGHRS and CDR2 is YFSETQ. Here the CDR3 reads CASSSGQGVRTDTQYF. CDR3 sequence (DNA): TGCGCCAGCAGCTCGGGACAGGGGGTTCGGACAGATACGCAGTATTTT.

This sequence joins TRBV28 and TRBJ2-3; D gene unclear. The CDR3 totals 15 residues. The germline V gene has CDR1 MDHEN and CDR2 SYDVKM. V gave up 4 bases and J gave up 0 bases, with 11 bases separating them. The CDR3 nucleotides are TGTGCCAGCAGTTCCCCGCGGAGTAGCACAGATACGCAGTATTTT. Protein product: CASSSPRSSTDTQYF.

V gene TRBV6-5 combines with J gene TRBJ2-4; maybe TRBD1 (6 bases). V shed 6 bases and J shed 13 bases, with 16 bases lying between them. Per germline, CDR1 MNHEY and CDR2 SVGAGI. The CDR3 has 12 amino acids. CDR3 in amino acids: CASSDTGPMQYF. The CDR3 region has the DNA TGTGCCAGCAGCGATACAGGGCCGATGCAGTACTTC.

There are a few counts of this clonotype. V gene TRBV28 combines with J gene TRBJ1-2; possibly TRBD1 for D (5 bases). V shed 3 bases and J shed 5 bases, with 13 bases lying between them. The length of the CDR3 is 14 residues. Germline V CDR1 and CDR2: MDHEN, SYDVKM. This CDR3 reads CASSFAGKEYGYTF. For the CDR3, the DNA is TGTGCCAGCAGTTTCGCAGGGAAGGAGTATGGCTACACCTTC.

Notes on this clonotype: The germline gene is not matched at one end of the junction; a read error may be the cause. The chain recombines TRBV15 with TRBJ2-5; D might be TRBD1 or TRBD2, each matching 5 bases. Matching the DNA end better, TRBJ2-7 makes the J call doubtful. CDR1 and CDR2 from the germline V gene are LNHNV and YYDKDF (reference sequence). The CDR3 has 14 residues. This CDR3 reads CTTSEGTPQYEQYF. In nucleotides, the CDR3 is TGTACCACCAGCGAGGGGACCCCTCAGTACGAGCAGTACTTC.

The chain employs TRBV4-2 and TRBJ2-3; possibly TRBD1 for D (5 bases). The V gene lost 0 bases and the J gene lost 1 base, with 14 bases spanning the gap. Germline V gene lookup returns CDR1 LGHNA and CDR2 YNFKEQ. This CDR3 has 17 residues. The CDR3 protein is CASSQDRMDTGTDTQYF. The CDR3 DNA reads TGTGCCAGCAGCCAAGATCGCATGGACACCGGCACAGATACGCAGTATTTT.

The chain is built from TRBV5-1 and TRBJ1-6; no clear D gene. CDR1 is SGHRS, CDR2 YFSETQ, per germline. Trimming pared 0 bases from V and 1 base from J, leaving 11 bases between. This CDR3 region has 17 residues. The CDR3 nucleotides are TGCGCCAGCAGCTTGGGACCGAGGACGTCCTATAATTCACCCCTCCACTTT. Its protein is CASSLGPRTSYNSPLHF. The full variable domain, completed using reference TRBV5-1 and TRBJ1-6, is KAGVTQTPRYLIKTRGQQVTLSCSPISGHRSVSWYQQTPGQGLQFLFEYFSETQRNKGNFPGRFSGRQFSNSRSEMNVSTLELGDSALYLCASSLGPRTSYNSPLHFGNGTRLTVT.